Presented here are 24 T cell receptor beta chains from one specimen sequenced in a study of OX40 agonist ivuxolimab in advanced cancers. Method: immunoSEQ multiplex PCR; TCRdb's copy keeps in-frame clones and lacks some. The sample contains around 100,000 clones, around nine tenths of which appear only once. Sequenced here: CD4+ or CD8+ T cells sorted from blood, sampled in a trial of the OX40 agonist ivuxolimab. Receptors were obtained from an adult with an advanced solid tumor such as melanoma, head and neck, liver or kidney cancer.

This clone has just one count. The chain combines TRBV14 with TRBJ1-1; a possible D gene is TRBD1 (6 bases). V lost 4 bases and J lost 4, with 13 bases in between. The CDR3 length is 14 residues. CDR1 and CDR2 from the germline V gene are SGHDN and FVKESK. CDR3 sequence reads: CASSLQGGGTEAFF. Here the CDR3 DNA reads TGTGCCAGCAGCCTACAGGGTGGGGGCACTGAAGCTTTCTTT.

This clone was recorded only once. The gene calls are TRBV9 and TRBJ2-7; 7 positions match TRBD1. The V segment lost 7 bases and the J segment 5 bases; nucleotides outside the gene matches: 12. Per the germline V gene, CDR1 is SGDLS and CDR2 is YYNGEE. The length of the CDR3 is 14 residues. The CDR3 sequence is CASVTEDRVNEQYF. In DNA form, the CDR3 reads TGTGCCAGCGTTACCGAAGACAGGGTCAACGAGCAGTACTTC.

V and J are TRBV6-5 and TRBJ1-1; D is perhaps TRBD1 (5 bases). There are 14 residues in the CDR3. From germline, CDR1 is MNHEY and CDR2 SVGAGI. V lost 3 bases and J lost 7, with 15 bases in between. The CDR3 loop reads CASSYEVRGNEAFF. CDR3 DNA: TGTGCCAGCAGTTATGAGGTCCGGGGCAATGAAGCTTTCTTT.

The chain recombines TRBV5-6 with TRBJ1-6, with a tentative D call TRBD1 (5 bases). V lost 4 bases to trimming and J lost 9 bases, with 14 bases between them. Per germline, CDR1 SGHDT and CDR2 YYEEEE. This CDR3 has 14 amino acids. The CDR3 loop is CASSPGPLSSPLHF. The DNA for the CDR3 is TGTGCCAGCAGCCCGGGGCCCCTAAGTTCACCCCTCCACTTT.

The gene calls are TRBV18 and TRBJ2-6; perhaps TRBD1 as D (6 bases). The germline gives CDR1 KGHSH, CDR2 LQKENI. The V end was cut by 6 bases, the J end by 0 bases, with 12 bases between. CDR3 length: 16 amino acids. The CDR3 DNA follows: TGTGCCAGCTCTAGGGGGATACCCTCTGGGGCCAACGTCCTGACTTTC. The encoded protein is CASSRGIPSGANVLTF.

The chain carries TRBV9 and TRBJ1-6, with D perhaps TRBD1 (5 bases). Deletions cut 4 bases from V and 10 bases from J, with 15 bases between. The CDR3 is 14 amino acids. Germline CDR1 SGDLS, CDR2 YYNGEE. The CDR3 DNA is TGTGCCAGCAGCCCCTCCGGCGGGGACTCACCCCTCCACTTT. Protein: CASSPSGGDSPLHF. The variable domain in full, with the rest retrieved from reference TRBV9 and TRBJ1-6, is DSGVTQTPKHLITATGQRVTLRCSPRSGDLSVYWYQQSLDQGLQFLIQYYNGEERAKGNILERFSAQQFPDLHSELNLSSLELGDSALYFCASSPSGGDSPLHFGNGTRLTVT.

This rearrangement joins TRBV25-1 to TRBJ1-3, with 7 nucleotides matching TRBD1. The germline gives CDR1 MGHDK, CDR2 SYGVNS. The CDR3 has 17 residues. Losses at the gene ends were 4 bases for V and 0 bases for J; bases not matched to a gene: 9. The CDR3 nucleotides read TGTGCCAGCAGTGGGTGGGGGACAGCCTTCTCTGGAAACACCATATATTTT. This gives the protein CASSGWGTAFSGNTIYF. The variable domain in full, completed from reference TRBV25-1 and TRBJ1-3, reads EADIYQTPRYLVIGTGKKITLECSQTMGHDKMYWYQQDPGMELHLIHYSYGVNSTEKGDLSSESTVSRIRTEHFPLTLESARPSHTSQYLCASSGWGTAFSGNTIYFGEGSWLTVV.

The CDR3 protein is CASSEDPVFVAEAFF. The CDR3 DNA sequence: TGTGCCAGCAGTGAAGATCCTGTTTTTGTGGCTGAAGCTTTCTTT. V usage is TRBV6-1 and J usage is TRBJ1-1; D gene unclear. This CDR3 contains 15 residues. The ends were cut back, 1 base at V and 6 bases at J, with 15 bases in the middle. Per the germline V gene, CDR1 is MNHNS and CDR2 is SASEGT.

The genes are TRBV5-5 and TRBJ2-5; unclear D gene. Trimming shortened V by 1 base and J by 1 base, and 5 bases separated the two germline ends. This CDR3 contains 13 residues. Germline V gene data show CDR1 as SGHKS and CDR2 as YYEKEE (reference sequence). CDR3 nucleotide sequence: TGTGCCAGCAGCTTGCAGATCCAAGAGACCCAGTACTTC. Its translation: CASSLQIQETQYF.

The rearrangement uses TRBV6-4 and TRBJ2-2; 7 nucleotides align to TRBD1. The CDR3 loop spans 14 amino acids. Germline-derived CDR1 and CDR2 are MRHNA and SNTAGT. With V trimmed by 2 bases and J by 6 bases, 3 bases remained unmatched. The CDR3 sequence: CASSDTQGAGELFF. CDR3 bases: TGTGCCAGCAGTGACACCCAGGGGGCCGGGGAGCTGTTTTTT.

This clone has only a few counts. V gene TRBV5-6 combines with J gene TRBJ2-3; 11 bases fit TRBD2. Trimming removed 3 bases from V and 3 bases from J; junction bases left unmatched: 9. Germline CDR1 and CDR2: SGHDT and YYEEEE. The CDR3 consists of 17 residues. The CDR3 nucleotides are TGTGCCAGCAGCTCCAAATTAGCGGGAGGGTTGACAGATACGCAGTATTTT. As protein: CASSSKLAGGLTDTQYF.

V usage is TRBV2 and J usage is TRBJ1-6; TRBD1 matches at 10 bases. Germline CDR1 and CDR2: SNHLY and FYNNEI. The CDR3 sequence is 14 residues long. The ends lost 7 bases at V and 8 bases at J; junction bases unmatched: 5. The CDR3 is CASMLTGGDSPLHF. The CDR3 region has the DNA TGTGCCAGCATGTTGACAGGGGGCGATTCACCCCTCCACTTT.

CDR3 bases: TGTGCCACCATGGAACTAGCGCTTAGCACAGATACGCAGTATTTT. Translated, it gives CATMELALSTDTQYF. The chain is built from TRBV2 and TRBJ2-3; 7 bases match TRBD2. After removal of 10 bases from V and 0 bases from J, the junction contained 10 bases not matched to a gene. This CDR3 region has 15 residues. Germline V CDR1 and CDR2: SNHLY, FYNNEI.

The chain employs TRBV29-1 and TRBJ1-5; D is possibly TRBD1 (5 bases). CDR1 is SQVTM, CDR2 ANQGSEA, per germline. The CDR3 spans 12 residues. V lost 0 bases and J 13 bases, leaving 13 bases between the germline ends. The CDR3 sequence is CSVEDRGGPQHF. The CDR3 nucleotides are TGCAGCGTTGAAGATCGGGGGGGACCACAGCATTTT.

This clone has just one count. The genes are TRBV5-4 and TRBJ2-7; 10 bases are a match to TRBD1. Germline CDR1 SGHNT, CDR2 YYREEE (reference sequence). This CDR3 has 14 amino acids. V was pared by 4 bases and J by 2 bases, with 3 bases of the junction left unmatched. CDR3 sequence (DNA): TGTGCCAGCAGCCGACAGGGGGCGACCTACGAGCAGTACTTC. Translated: CASSRQGATYEQYF.

The rearrangement joins TRBV5-1 to TRBJ2-3, with D perhaps being TRBD1 or TRBD2 (5 bases each). The germline CDR1 and CDR2 sequences are SGHRS and YFSETQ. The V end lost 0 bases, the J end lost 5 bases, and 10 bases lay between the germline ends. This CDR3 comprises 14 residues. DNA of the CDR3: TGCGCCAGCAGCTTGGGGGGGAGTGGAGATACGCAGTATTTT. It translates to CASSLGGSGDTQYF.

With regard to this clone: Other DNA sequences within the sample encode an identical CDR3. The chain employs TRBV4-1 and TRBJ2-1; D ambiguous. The CDR3 has 15 amino acids. Between the trimmed V and J ends, which lost 0 bases and 5 bases, there was a span of 11 bases. CDR1 and CDR2 (germline): MGHRA, YSYEKL. CDR3: CASSQETSRHNEQFF. CDR3 bases: TGCGCCAGCAGCCAAGAGACCAGCAGACACAATGAGCAGTTCTTC.

This clone was observed a single time. The V gene is TRBV11-3, the J gene TRBJ2-1, with unresolved D. This CDR3 spans 11 amino acids. Germline V gene lookup returns CDR1 SGHNT and CDR2 YENEEA. V gave up 2 bases and J gave up 7 bases, with 3 bases separating them. The CDR3 DNA is TGTGCCAGCAGCTTATCAAATGAGCAGTTCTTC. It encodes CASSLSNEQFF.

This clone was seen only once. V is TRBV6-1 and J is TRBJ1-1; D is uncertain. V was clipped by 7 bases and J by 3 bases, with 12 bases between them. The V gene's germline CDR1 is MNHNS and CDR2 SASEGT. This CDR3 region has 13 residues. The CDR3 is CASTLGTDTEAFF. The CDR3 nucleotides read TGTGCCAGCACTTTGGGCACGGACACTGAAGCTTTCTTT.

CDR3 region: CASSPQGYSGNTIYF. CDR3 DNA: TGTGCCAGCAGCCCACAGGGGTACTCTGGAAACACCATATATTTT. J is TRBJ1-3 and V is TRBV6-6; TRBD1 aligns across 7 bases. V trimming: 6 bases; J trimming: 0 bases; junction bases outside the gene matches: 5. Germline V gene sequence: CDR1 MNHNY, CDR2 SVGAGI (reference sequence). CDR3 length equals 15 residues.

In DNA form, the CDR3 reads TGCGCCAGCAGCTCCCAACTAGCGGGACGGGCCACCGGGGAGCTGTTTTTT. Translation: CASSSQLAGRATGELFF. The genes are TRBV5-1 and TRBJ2-2; 10 bases are shared with TRBD2. The CDR3 totals 17 residues. CDR1 and CDR2 (germline): SGHRS, YFSETQ. The J segment lost 4 bases and the V segment lost 3 bases, leaving 9 bases of the junction unmatched.

V usage is TRBV19 and J usage is TRBJ2-1; 12 nucleotides match TRBD2. Germline CDR1 reads LNHDA; CDR2 reads SQIVND (reference sequence). This CDR3 region has 15 residues. V lost 1 base to trimming and J lost 11 bases; unmatched junction nucleotides: 6. The CDR3 bases are TGTGCCAGTAGTATAGCGGGGACTAGCGGGTACCAGCAGTTCTTC. Its protein product is CASSIAGTSGYQQFF.

The chain has TRBV2 and TRBJ1-2; a possible D gene is TRBD1 (6 bases). This CDR3 has 15 amino acids. Germline values: CDR1 SNHLY, CDR2 FYNNEI. The V end was cut by 8 bases, the J end by 2 bases, with 18 bases between. CDR3 in amino acids: CASGLGAGANYGYTF. The CDR3 DNA follows: TGTGCCAGCGGTTTAGGGGCAGGGGCGAACTATGGCTACACCTTC.

The gene calls are TRBV7-6 and TRBJ2-1, with 8 bases aligning to TRBD2. The CDR3 is 15 residues long. The V and J ends lost 4 bases and 5 bases, in that order; junction bases with no gene match: 7. Germline CDR1 SGHVS, CDR2 FNYEAQ. CDR3 bases: TGTGCCAGCAGCTCTAGGGGACTAGTAGACAATGAGCAGTTCTTC. Amino acid sequence: CASSSRGLVDNEQFF.